This T cell receptor beta chain derives from a study of CD8+CD57+ T cells in acquired aplastic anemia (dated by TCRdb to 2017 to 2018). At the level of the whole study: DNA extracted from sorted CD4+ and CD8+ cells had a mean of approximately 3.4 ug, with a range of about 0.2 to 30 ug. An average of approximately 9.8 million reads for CD4+ cells and 11 million to 12 million reads for CD8+ cells was obtained from healthy donor samples. Broad study findings and their caveats: CD8+ Simpson's diversity did not differ significantly between patients and healthy controls (P=0.060). Roughly 30 CD8+ CDR3 sequences were found to be shared between patients and controls, but these sequences appeared to be highly expressed in patients and within the immunodominant clones of the patients.

Genomic DNA served as template for TCR beta VDJ combination and CDR3 sequence profiling. TCR repertoire sequencing was run on an Illumina HiSeq 2000. In the paper's pipeline: Repertoire assessment relied on Simpson's diversity index, CDR3 size and DJ length profiles, and TRBV/TRBJ rearrangement plots. The immunodominant clone was defined as the most abundant DNA sequence in deep sequencing data. CDR3 amino acid sequences were checked for sharing across subjects and were also compared against the VDJdb database and published repertoires. In-frame beta chains were kept once TCRdb had trimmed the public reads at Q25 with fastp and called clones with MiXCR. Identical CDR3 protein sequences are pooled into one entry, listed with their most common genes and DNA. The V and J calls and clone size are TCRdb's, not the authors'. The sample table lists around 190,000 distinct CDR3 sequences, roughly 56% of them with a count of one. Around a sixth of the sample lies in the top ten.

TCR repertoires of sorted CD4+ and CD8+ blood T cells from severe aplastic anemia patients and healthy subjects were deep-sequenced in the study. Ficoll-Paque density gradient centrifugation was used to isolate peripheral blood mononuclear cells. Before DNA was extracted, CD4+ and CD8+ T cells were sorted using either FACS or magnetic beads. V drops 2 bases and J drops 9 bases, leaving 12 bases in between. The germline V gene provides CDR1 SGDLS and CDR2 YYNGEE. The CDR3 spans 14 residues, from the cysteine through the phenylalanine. The only DNA kept is the CDR3, 42 bases in frame from the first base. At least ten counts were recorded for this clonotype. Its antigen is not yet known. Nothing much larger sits one base from this clone, and base qualities are not available.

Recombination connected TRBV9 to TRBJ1-6, and TRBD1 may be the D gene, going by 6 matching bases. This sequence was found in a human donor in good health, serving as a control. The sample was sorted CD4+, CD8+, or CD8+CD57+ T cells (not recorded which) from PBMCs. The CDR3 region has the sequence CASSVGGSGSPLHF. The DNA is as follows: TGTGCCAGCAGCGTGGGGGGCTCAGGTTCACCCCTCCACTTT.